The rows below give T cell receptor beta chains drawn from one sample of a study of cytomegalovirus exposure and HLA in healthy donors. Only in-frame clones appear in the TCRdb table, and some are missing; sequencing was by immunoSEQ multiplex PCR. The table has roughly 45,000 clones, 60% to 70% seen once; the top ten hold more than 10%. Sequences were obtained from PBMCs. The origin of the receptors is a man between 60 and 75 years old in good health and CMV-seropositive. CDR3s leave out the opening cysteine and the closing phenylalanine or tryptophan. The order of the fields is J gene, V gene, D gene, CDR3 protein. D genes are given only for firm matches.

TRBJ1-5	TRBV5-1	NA	ASSMGPSSNQPQH
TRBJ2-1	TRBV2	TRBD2	ASSAPTSGRLREQF
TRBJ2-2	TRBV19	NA	ASSIGGELF
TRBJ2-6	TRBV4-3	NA	ASSQVIAGTGANVLT
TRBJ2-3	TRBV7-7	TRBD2	ASSSGSGGPDTRY
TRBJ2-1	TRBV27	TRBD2	ASQERGSYNEQF
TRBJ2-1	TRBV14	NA	ASSQAPRGEQF
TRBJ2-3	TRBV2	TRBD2	ASEISIAGNTDTQY
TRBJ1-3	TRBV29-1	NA	SVGISSGNTIY
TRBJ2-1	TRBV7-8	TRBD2	ASSPLAGVGDEQF
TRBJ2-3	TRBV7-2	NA	ASSLLTATQY
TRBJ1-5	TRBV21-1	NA	ASSNWQGHRRNQPQH
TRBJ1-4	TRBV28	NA	ASSLSENRNEKLF
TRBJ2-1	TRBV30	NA	AWSVSGLSDNEQF
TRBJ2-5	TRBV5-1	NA	ASSPGVGAGETQY
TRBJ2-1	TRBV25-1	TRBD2	ASSVLGTSDNEQF
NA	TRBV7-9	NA	ASSNRISYEQY
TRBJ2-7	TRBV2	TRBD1	ASLRLTGAEQY
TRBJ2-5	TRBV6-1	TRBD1	ASSEGMWGQTGVETQY
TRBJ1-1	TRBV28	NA	ATGHGAF
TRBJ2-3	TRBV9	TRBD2	ASSDSGIADTQY
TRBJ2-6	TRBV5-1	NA	ASSLGATGANVLT
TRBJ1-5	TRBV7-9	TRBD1	ASSAAGGPNQPQH
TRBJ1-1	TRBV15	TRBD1	ATSRGGQGAAEAF
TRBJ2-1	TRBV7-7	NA	ASSRAGKYNEQF
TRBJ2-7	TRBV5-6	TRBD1	ASSPGQGDREQY
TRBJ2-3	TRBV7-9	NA	ASSLPKTGTESTDTQY
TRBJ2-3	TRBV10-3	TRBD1	ATGQGSTDTQY
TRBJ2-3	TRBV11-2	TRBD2	ASSGLAGGWDTQY
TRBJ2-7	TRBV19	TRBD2	ASSMWPSGYEQY
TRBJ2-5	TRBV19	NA	ASASGLQETQY
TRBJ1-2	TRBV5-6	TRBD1	ASSMGQSNYGYT
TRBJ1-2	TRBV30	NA	AWSVRGGRSGYT
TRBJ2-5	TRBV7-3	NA	ASSPTGYKETQY
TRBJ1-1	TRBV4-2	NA	ASSPLSAGAMNTEAF
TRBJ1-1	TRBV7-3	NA	ASSLGGGSTEAF
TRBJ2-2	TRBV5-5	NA	ASSFGHANTGELF
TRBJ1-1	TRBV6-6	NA	ASSRDNWALNTEAF
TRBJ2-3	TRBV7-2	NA	ASSPLDGRNTQY
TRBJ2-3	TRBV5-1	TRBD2	ASRQRLAGSDTQY
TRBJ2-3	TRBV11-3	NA	ASSLKEADTQY